A selection of T cell receptor beta chains follows, all from one sample in a study of CD8 T cells in ankylosing spondylitis. TCRdb re-analysed the 5' RACE reads in MiXCR, keeping a single row per CDR3 protein. This table has 150,000 to 200,000 distinct CDR3 sequences, around 13% appearing once. Sequencing was carried out using blood, either unsorted or a sorted T cell fraction (not recorded which). These receptors all stem from a female donor with ankylosing spondylitis or in good health (not recorded which). Both conserved end residues are part of each CDR3. Each record gives: V gene, J gene, D gene, clone size, CDR3 protein, CDR3 DNA. A D gene is named only where the DNA matches it firmly. Size is stated for part of the rows, as once, few or many counts, or as a class when the clone is expanded.

v_call: TRBV18
j_call: TRBJ1-1
d_call: .
clone_size: once
cdr3_aa: CASSPREGTEAFF
cdr3_nt: TGTGCCAGCTCACCACGGGAGGGGACTGAAGCTTTCTTT

v_call: TRBV15
j_call: TRBJ2-2
d_call: TRBD2
clone_size: many
cdr3_aa: CATSRDSGTNTGELFF
cdr3_nt: TGTGCCACCAGCAGAGATAGCGGGACGAACACCGGGGAGCTGTTTTTT

v_call: TRBV7-9
j_call: TRBJ2-7
d_call: TRBD1
clone_size: many
cdr3_aa: CASSTTGSYEQYF
cdr3_nt: TGTGCCAGCAGCACGACAGGGTCCTACGAGCAGTACTTC

v_call: TRBV5-6
j_call: TRBJ2-2
d_call: TRBD1
clone_size: few
cdr3_aa: CASSPPPFGTGVPGELFF
cdr3_nt: TGTGCCAGCAGCCCCCCCCCCTTCGGGACAGGGGTGCCCGGGGAGCTGTTTTTT

v_call: TRBV9
j_call: TRBJ1-2
d_call: .
clone_size: many
cdr3_aa: CASSVAADSNYGYTF
cdr3_nt: TGTGCCAGCAGCGTAGCTGCGGACAGTAACTATGGCTACACCTTC

v_call: TRBV5-1
j_call: TRBJ1-1
d_call: .
clone_size: many
cdr3_aa: CASSPTDFMNTEAFF
cdr3_nt: TGCGCCAGCAGCCCTACAGATTTCATGAACACTGAAGCTTTCTTT

v_call: TRBV5-6
j_call: TRBJ2-3
d_call: TRBD2
clone_size: .
cdr3_aa: CASTSPATSGRGTQYF
cdr3_nt: TGTGCCAGCACCTCACCAGCGACTAGCGGGAGGGGTACGCAGTATTTT

v_call: TRBV6-5
j_call: TRBJ2-7
d_call: .
clone_size: many
cdr3_aa: CASSYSLGYEQYF
cdr3_nt: TGTGCCAGCAGTTACTCATTGGGCTACGAGCAGTACTTC

v_call: TRBV12-5
j_call: TRBJ2-1
d_call: TRBD2
clone_size: .
cdr3_aa: CASKREGGNEQFF
cdr3_nt: TGTGCTAGTAAACGGGAGGGCGGCAATGAGCAGTTCTTC

v_call: TRBV7-2
j_call: TRBJ2-7
d_call: .
clone_size: .
cdr3_aa: CASSLLGIEQYF
cdr3_nt: TGTGCCAGCAGCTTACTAGGGATCGAGCAGTACTTC

v_call: TRBV19
j_call: TRBJ1-1
d_call: .
clone_size: many
cdr3_aa: CASIPGQNTEAFF
cdr3_nt: TGTGCCAGTATCCCGGGACAGAACACTGAAGCTTTCTTT

v_call: TRBV7-2
j_call: TRBJ1-5
d_call: .
clone_size: many
cdr3_aa: CASSLFTGSNQPQHF
cdr3_nt: TGTGCCAGCAGCTTATTCACAGGAAGCAATCAGCCCCAGCATTTT

v_call: TRBV12-3/TRBV12-4
j_call: TRBJ2-1
d_call: .
clone_size: few
cdr3_aa: CASRFQRDSSYNEQFF
cdr3_nt: TGTGCCAGCAGATTCCAACGGGACTCCTCCTACAATGAGCAGTTCTTC

v_call: TRBV9
j_call: TRBJ2-2
d_call: TRBD2
clone_size: .
cdr3_aa: CASSVEVLAGGARAGELFF
cdr3_nt: TGTGCCAGCAGCGTAGAGGTCCTTGCGGGGGGGGCTCGGGCCGGGGAGCTGTTTTTT

v_call: TRBV20-1
j_call: TRBJ2-7
d_call: TRBD1
clone_size: .
cdr3_aa: CSARRDRGDEQYF
cdr3_nt: TGCAGTGCTAGACGGGACAGGGGTGACGAGCAGTACTTC

v_call: TRBV12-3/TRBV12-4
j_call: TRBJ1-3
d_call: .
clone_size: many
cdr3_aa: CASRQISGNTIYF
cdr3_nt: TGTGCCAGCAGACAGATCTCTGGAAACACCATATATTTT

v_call: TRBV7-9
j_call: TRBJ2-5
d_call: .
clone_size: .
cdr3_aa: CASSRYPEGVETQYF
cdr3_nt: TGTGCCAGCAGCCGGTATCCGGAGGGGGTGGAGACCCAGTACTTC

v_call: TRBV15
j_call: TRBJ1-1
d_call: .
clone_size: many
cdr3_aa: CATSRDFQGDWGTEAFF
cdr3_nt: TGTGCCACCAGCAGAGATTTCCAGGGTGATTGGGGCACTGAAGCTTTCTTT

v_call: TRBV25-1
j_call: TRBJ2-2
d_call: .
clone_size: few
cdr3_aa: CASRHQAGELFF
cdr3_nt: TGTGCCAGCAGACACCAAGCCGGGGAGCTGTTTTTT

v_call: TRBV7-2
j_call: TRBJ2-7
d_call: .
clone_size: many
cdr3_aa: CASSLAVLVYEQYF
cdr3_nt: TGTGCCAGCAGCTTAGCCGTCCTCGTCTACGAGCAGTACTTC

v_call: TRBV12-3/TRBV12-4
j_call: TRBJ1-5
d_call: .
clone_size: many
cdr3_aa: CASVLGTGFEAQHF
cdr3_nt: TGTGCCAGCGTCCTTGGTACAGGGTTTGAAGCCCAGCATTTT

v_call: TRBV6-5
j_call: TRBJ2-7
d_call: .
clone_size: .
cdr3_aa: CASRHTDNEQYF
cdr3_nt: TGTGCCAGTCGTCACACCGACAACGAGCAGTACTTC

v_call: TRBV3-1
j_call: TRBJ2-7
d_call: TRBD2
clone_size: many
cdr3_aa: CASSQGLAAGEQYF
cdr3_nt: TGTGCCAGCAGCCAAGGACTAGCGGCGGGCGAGCAGTACTTC

v_call: TRBV2
j_call: TRBJ2-1
d_call: TRBD2
clone_size: .
cdr3_aa: CASQREGRSEQFF
cdr3_nt: TGTGCCAGCCAGCGGGAGGGACGAAGTGAGCAGTTCTTC

v_call: TRBV11-2
j_call: TRBJ2-7
d_call: .
clone_size: few
cdr3_aa: CASSFSGTTTYEQYF
cdr3_nt: TGTGCCAGCAGCTTTTCCGGGACAACTACCTACGAGCAGTACTTC

v_call: TRBV5-1
j_call: TRBJ1-5
d_call: .
clone_size: many
cdr3_aa: CASSFLPADDQPQHF
cdr3_nt: TGCGCCAGCAGCTTTCTGCCGGCGGACGATCAGCCCCAGCATTTT

v_call: TRBV2
j_call: TRBJ1-1
d_call: .
clone_size: many
cdr3_aa: CASRGMNTEAFF
cdr3_nt: TGTGCCAGCCGGGGGATGAACACTGAAGCTTTCTTT

v_call: TRBV5-1
j_call: TRBJ1-3
d_call: TRBD1
clone_size: many
cdr3_aa: CASSLATGVSGNTIYF
cdr3_nt: TGCGCCAGCAGCTTGGCCACAGGGGTCTCTGGAAACACCATATATTTT

v_call: TRBV27
j_call: TRBJ1-2
d_call: .
clone_size: many
cdr3_aa: CASSSAGEAYYGYTF
cdr3_nt: TGTGCCAGCAGTTCGGCTGGGGAGGCCTACTATGGCTACACCTTC

v_call: TRBV3-1
j_call: TRBJ2-5
d_call: TRBD2
clone_size: many
cdr3_aa: CASSPRGSGMEETQYF
cdr3_nt: TGTGCCAGCAGCCCCCGGGGTAGCGGGATGGAAGAGACCCAGTACTTC

v_call: TRBV5-5
j_call: TRBJ2-3
d_call: .
clone_size: many
cdr3_aa: CASTSFTDTQYF
cdr3_nt: TGTGCCAGCACCTCATTCACAGATACGCAGTATTTT

v_call: TRBV5-5
j_call: TRBJ1-2
d_call: .
clone_size: many
cdr3_aa: CASSFDGDYGYTF
cdr3_nt: TGTGCCAGCAGCTTCGACGGGGACTATGGCTACACCTTC

v_call: TRBV3-1
j_call: TRBJ1-5
d_call: .
clone_size: .
cdr3_aa: CASSQGGTGQPQHF
cdr3_nt: TGTGCCAGCAGCCAAGGGGGCACCGGTCAGCCCCAGCATTTT

v_call: TRBV14
j_call: TRBJ2-7
d_call: .
clone_size: few
cdr3_aa: CASSQDLALSPYEQYF
cdr3_nt: TGTGCCAGCAGCCAAGATTTAGCACTATCTCCATACGAGCAGTACTTC

v_call: TRBV20-1
j_call: TRBJ1-6
d_call: TRBD1
clone_size: many
cdr3_aa: CSARSGGPNSPLHF
cdr3_nt: TGCAGTGCTAGATCAGGGGGCCCTAATTCACCCCTCCACTTT

v_call: TRBV20-1
j_call: TRBJ2-5
d_call: TRBD1
clone_size: many
cdr3_aa: CSAPGTGLQETQYF
cdr3_nt: TGCAGTGCTCCCGGGACAGGGCTACAAGAGACCCAGTACTTC

v_call: TRBV20-1
j_call: TRBJ2-7
d_call: TRBD2
clone_size: .
cdr3_aa: CSAKSTSVYEQYF
cdr3_nt: TGCAGTGCCAAGTCGACTAGCGTCTACGAGCAGTACTTC

v_call: TRBV5-1
j_call: TRBJ1-2
d_call: .
clone_size: few
cdr3_aa: CASSFEEGYGYTF
cdr3_nt: TGCGCCAGCAGCTTCGAAGAGGGCTATGGCTACACCTTC

v_call: TRBV5-1
j_call: TRBJ2-1
d_call: .
clone_size: many
cdr3_aa: CASLMGQGSYNEQFF
cdr3_nt: TGCGCCAGCCTCATGGGCCAGGGTTCCTACAATGAGCAGTTCTTC

v_call: TRBV4-2
j_call: TRBJ2-1
d_call: TRBD2
clone_size: .
cdr3_aa: CASSQVELANNEQFF
cdr3_nt: TGTGCCAGCAGCCAAGTGGAACTAGCGAACAATGAGCAGTTCTTC

v_call: TRBV29-1
j_call: TRBJ2-2
d_call: .
clone_size: many
cdr3_aa: CSVHTSSTGELFF
cdr3_nt: TGCAGCGTTCATACGTCGTCCACCGGGGAGCTGTTTTTT

v_call: TRBV6-2/TRBV6-3
j_call: TRBJ2-3
d_call: .
clone_size: .
cdr3_aa: CASRPGLNTDTQYF
cdr3_nt: TGTGCCAGCAGACCCGGACTGAACACAGATACGCAGTATTTT

v_call: TRBV5-1
j_call: TRBJ1-1
d_call: .
clone_size: few
cdr3_aa: CASSRETGMNTEAFF
cdr3_nt: TGCGCCAGCAGCCGCGAGACAGGTATGAACACTGAAGCTTTCTTT

v_call: TRBV7-8
j_call: TRBJ2-2
d_call: TRBD1
clone_size: few
cdr3_aa: CASSRTGGEVAGELFF
cdr3_nt: TGTGCCAGCAGCCGGACAGGGGGCGAGGTGGCCGGGGAGCTGTTTTTT

v_call: TRBV29-1
j_call: TRBJ2-7
d_call: .
clone_size: many
cdr3_aa: CSVEGSTYEQYF
cdr3_nt: TGCAGCGTTGAAGGCTCGACCTACGAGCAGTACTTC

v_call: TRBV20-1
j_call: TRBJ2-7
d_call: .
clone_size: many
cdr3_aa: CSAREPPWMGRYEQYF
cdr3_nt: TGCAGTGCTAGAGAACCCCCCTGGATGGGCCGATACGAGCAGTACTTC

v_call: TRBV28
j_call: TRBJ2-1
d_call: TRBD2
clone_size: .
cdr3_aa: CASRPVAGGYNQQFF
cdr3_nt: TGTGCCAGCAGACCCGTAGCGGGGGGCTACAATCAGCAGTTCTTC

v_call: TRBV5-1
j_call: TRBJ1-2
d_call: .
clone_size: many
cdr3_aa: CASTDGRDYGYTF
cdr3_nt: TGCGCCAGCACCGACGGGAGGGACTATGGCTACACCTTC

v_call: TRBV4-3
j_call: TRBJ1-1
d_call: .
clone_size: many
cdr3_aa: CASSQDPTGVMNTEAFF
cdr3_nt: TGCGCCAGCAGCCAAGATCCGACAGGAGTCATGAACACTGAAGCTTTCTTT

v_call: TRBV9
j_call: TRBJ2-6
d_call: .
clone_size: many
cdr3_aa: CASSGLTGPSAANVLTF
cdr3_nt: TGTGCCAGCAGCGGACTGACAGGCCCCTCTGCGGCCAACGTCCTGACTTTC

v_call: TRBV6-1
j_call: TRBJ2-1
d_call: TRBD2
clone_size: few
cdr3_aa: CASSPLVAAGVSNEQFF
cdr3_nt: TGTGCCAGCAGTCCCCTCGTCGCAGCGGGAGTTAGTAATGAGCAGTTCTTC

v_call: TRBV29-1
j_call: TRBJ2-4
d_call: TRBD1
clone_size: .
cdr3_aa: CSVQTGVKAKNIQYF
cdr3_nt: TGCAGCGTGCAGACAGGGGTTAAAGCCAAAAACATTCAGTACTTC

v_call: TRBV20-1
j_call: TRBJ2-2
d_call: .
clone_size: .
cdr3_aa: CSARDGNTGELFF
cdr3_nt: TGCAGTGCTAGAGACGGGAACACCGGGGAGCTGTTTTTT

v_call: TRBV12-3/TRBV12-4
j_call: TRBJ1-5
d_call: TRBD1
clone_size: many
cdr3_aa: CASSQGAQPQHF
cdr3_nt: TGTGCCAGCAGTCAGGGGGCGCAGCCCCAGCATTTT

v_call: TRBV7-9
j_call: TRBJ2-7
d_call: .
clone_size: few
cdr3_aa: CASSLGASISEQYF
cdr3_nt: TGTGCCAGCAGCTTAGGGGCCTCGATCTCCGAGCAGTACTTC